The T cell receptor (beta chain) under discussion was sequenced for a study of blood T cells in healthy people across ages. Sample-barcoded 5' priming and a J-beta primer mix drove a second PCR of about 6 to 12 cycles. TCRdb itself ran the 5' RACE reads through MiXCR, one entry per CDR3 protein. The sample holds about 670,000 distinct CDR3 sequences, approximately 52% seen once. The CDR3 sequence is 11 residues long. From germline, CDR1 is MNHNY and CDR2 SVGAGI (reference sequence). V lost 10 bases to trimming and J lost 8 bases; unmatched junction nucleotides: 4. This clonotype has ten or more counts.

The receptor was isolated from a woman of 80 years or more in good health. V is TRBV6-6 and J is TRBJ1-4; 7 nucleotides agree with TRBD1. The specimen sequenced was blood. DNA of the CDR3: TGTGCCACCCAGGGGGTCGAAAAACTGTTTTTT. Encoded protein: CATQGVEKLFF.